Listed below are T cell receptor beta chains from one sample, sequenced in a study of blood T cells in healthy people across ages. MiXCR, applied by TCRdb to the 5' RACE reads, yields one record per CDR3 protein. The sample holds fewer than 750,000 distinct CDR3 sequences, under 55% seen once. The sample comprised blood. Receptor source: an elderly man in good health. Both conserved end residues are part of each CDR3. The D gene is left open where the match is weak. The size field is filled for only some rows; it gives once, few, many or a size class.

d_gene	v_gene	abundance	j_gene	CDR3nt	CDR3aa
-	TRBV20-1	-	TRBJ2-1	TGCAGTGCTATGCGAGGTGAGCAGTTCTTC	CSAMRGEQFF
-	TRBV7-9	-	TRBJ2-5	TGTGCCAGCAGCTTAGGGCAGGGTACGGGAGAGCAGTACTTC	CASSLGQGTGEQYF
-	TRBV20-1	-	TRBJ2-3	TGCAGTGCTCCTCTCGTCAGAAGCGCCACAGATACGCAGTATTTT	CSAPLVRSATDTQYF
-	TRBV6-5	many	TRBJ2-1	TGTGCCAGCAGTTTGTACGGCCGTTCTAACAATGAGCAGTTCTTC	CASSLYGRSNNEQFF
TRBD1	TRBV4-3	-	TRBJ2-7	TGCGCCAGCAGCCAGAGGATGGGACAGGACCCCTACGAGCAGTACTTC	CASSQRMGQDPYEQYF
TRBD1	TRBV7-9	-	TRBJ2-5	TGTGCCAACAGCTTAGCTGGACAGGGACAGACCCAGTACTTC	CANSLAGQGQTQYF
-	TRBV4-1	-	TRBJ1-2	TGCGCCAGCAGCCAAGATCTTTCCCACGGGGGCGGCTACACCTTC	CASSQDLSHGGGYTF
-	TRBV20-1	-	TRBJ2-1	TGCAGTGCTAGGGGGGTTGCAATGATCCCTTACAATGAGCAGTTCTTC	CSARGVAMIPYNEQFF
TRBD1	TRBV11-2	-	TRBJ2-5	TGTGCCAGCAGCTTGGATCCCGGGACAGCCGGGCAGTACTTC	CASSLDPGTAGQYF
TRBD1	TRBV6-5	many	TRBJ2-4	TGTGCCAGCAGTTACTCTATAACAGGGGGAAGAGGCATTCAGTACTTC	CASSYSITGGRGIQYF
TRBD2	TRBV7-2	-	TRBJ2-1	TGTGCCAGCAGCTTTCAACTAGCGGACAATGAGCAGTTCTTC	CASSFQLADNEQFF
TRBD2	TRBV12-3/TRBV12-4	-	TRBJ2-1	TGTGCCAGCAGTCATACTAGCGGAAAACTTCTCTCCTACAATGAGCAGTTCTTC	CASSHTSGKLLSYNEQFF
-	TRBV20-1	few	TRBJ2-7	TGCAGTGCTAGAGGGACAGTTCAGGCCTACGAGCAGTACTTC	CSARGTVQAYEQYF
TRBD1	TRBV28	-	TRBJ2-7	TGTGCCAGCAGTAAACCGGGACAGGGGAACTCCTACGAGCAGTACTTC	CASSKPGQGNSYEQYF
-	TRBV29-1	-	TRBJ2-7	TGCAGCGTGGGACACTCCTACGAGCAGTACTTC	CSVGHSYEQYF
-	TRBV29-1	-	TRBJ2-5	TGCAGCGCCGCCCGTTCTACCGATGAGCAGTACTTC	CSAARSTDEQYF
TRBD2	TRBV13	-	TRBJ2-5	TGTGCCAGCAGCTCTCGAGCGGGGGGGAGTTACCCGCCAGAGACCCAGTACTTC	CASSSRAGGSYPPETQYF
-	TRBV7-2	-	TRBJ2-7	TGTGCCAGCAACTCCTCCTTAGGGAACCCCTGGGGCGAGCAGTACTTC	CASNSSLGNPWGEQYF
-	TRBV20-1	-	TRBJ2-5	TGCAGTGCTGAACAGCTTACCCAAGAGACCCAGTACTTC	CSAEQLTQETQYF
TRBD2	TRBV29-1	-	TRBJ2-1	TGCAGCGTCCTGGACCGGACTAGCGGGAGTCGGAATGAGCAGTTCTTC	CSVLDRTSGSRNEQFF
-	TRBV12-3/TRBV12-4	-	TRBJ2-3	TGTGCCAGCAGTTTTGGATCGAGACTGTCGAGCACAGATACGCAGTATTTT	CASSFGSRLSSTDTQYF
TRBD1	TRBV20-1	-	TRBJ1-1	TGCAGTGCTGTGAACAGGGGGCGAGGCACTGAAGCTTTCTTT	CSAVNRGRGTEAFF
TRBD1	TRBV5-5	few	TRBJ2-7	TGTGCCAGCAGCTTCCGACAGGGTCCTCTCTACGAGCAGTACTTC	CASSFRQGPLYEQYF
TRBD2	TRBV29-1	few	TRBJ2-1	TGCAGCGTTGAAGATCTAGCGGGGCTATACAATGAGCAGTTCTTC	CSVEDLAGLYNEQFF
-	TRBV27	-	TRBJ2-1	TGTGCCAGCAGCTGGACCGGGACTCAGTTCTTC	CASSWTGTQFF
TRBD2	TRBV7-9	few	TRBJ2-1	TGTGCCAGCAGCTTCCCGGGACTAGCAACCTCCTACAATGAGCAGTTCTTC	CASSFPGLATSYNEQFF
-	TRBV5-1	once	TRBJ2-7	TGCGCCAGCCGTTGGGGAACGGAGCAGTACTTC	CASRWGTEQYF
TRBD2	TRBV6-5	-	TRBJ2-4	TGTGCCAGCAGTTACACTGGGGCTAGCGGGGGGACTAAAAACATTCAGTACTTC	CASSYTGASGGTKNIQYF
TRBD2	TRBV6-2/TRBV6-3	-	TRBJ2-3	TGTGCCAGCAGTTCTCACCCTAGCGGGAGTGGGACAGATACGCAGTATTTT	CASSSHPSGSGTDTQYF
-	TRBV20-1	-	TRBJ1-2	TGCAGTGCTAGCCGGCTGCAGGGGTATGGCTACACCTTC	CSASRLQGYGYTF
TRBD1	TRBV28	-	TRBJ1-4	TGTGCCAGCAGTTACCCTGGGACAGGGAAGGGAAAACTGTTTTTT	CASSYPGTGKGKLFF
-	TRBV9	-	TRBJ2-7	TGTGCCAGCAGCGTGGGGCGTGACACTCCCTCAACCTACGAGCAGTACTTC	CASSVGRDTPSTYEQYF
-	TRBV30	-	TRBJ1-1	TGTGCCTGGAGTGACGGCTTGAACACCGAAGCTTTCTTT	CAWSDGLNTEAFF
-	TRBV14	-	TRBJ2-7	TGTGCCAGCAGCCAGACCTCCTGCGAGCAGTACTTC	CASSQTSCEQYF
-	TRBV7-4	-	TRBJ2-5	TGTGCCAGCAGCTTTCACCAGGCCCGGGAGACCCAGTACTTC	CASSFHQARETQYF
TRBD1	TRBV7-2	-	TRBJ2-4	TGTGCCAGCAGCTCTGACAGGGGGAGAAACATTCAGTACTTC	CASSSDRGRNIQYF
TRBD2	TRBV20-1	-	TRBJ2-1	TGCAGTGCTAGGACCAGCGGGAGACCTTCCTACAATGAGCAGTTCTTC	CSARTSGRPSYNEQFF
-	TRBV19	-	TRBJ2-2	TGTGCCAGTAGACGCGCCCGGGTAGGGCGCATCGGGGAGCTGTTTTTT	CASRRARVGRIGELFF
TRBD2	TRBV9	few	TRBJ2-5	TGTGCCAGCAGCCCGAGTCCTAGCGGGAGTACCCAAGAGACCCAGTACTTC	CASSPSPSGSTQETQYF
-	TRBV29-1	few	TRBJ1-2	TGCAGCGTTGAATCCACCGGGTTTGGGGGCTACACCTTC	CSVESTGFGGYTF
-	TRBV10-3	-	TRBJ2-5	TGTGCCACGGGGGCCCAGCAAGAGACCCAGTACTTC	CATGAQQETQYF
TRBD1	TRBV7-2	-	TRBJ2-7	TGTGCCAGCAGCTTAGGGGGGACAGGGGTCCCCTACGAGCAGTACTTC	CASSLGGTGVPYEQYF
-	TRBV7-9	-	TRBJ2-2	TGTGCCAGCAGCTTATTAAGTGCGGGACCCTACACCGGGGAGCTGTTTTTT	CASSLLSAGPYTGELFF
-	TRBV7-2	-	TRBJ2-1	TGTGCCAGCAGCTTAGGGTCACTTATAAATGAGCAGTTCTTC	CASSLGSLINEQFF
-	TRBV14	-	TRBJ2-7	TGTGCCAGCAGCCATTGGACAGCCCGTAGCTCCTACGAGCAGTACTTC	CASSHWTARSSYEQYF
TRBD2	TRBV7-9	many	TRBJ2-1	TGTGCCAGCAGCTTAGCCGGACTAGCGTGGGAGCAGTTCTTC	CASSLAGLAWEQFF
-	TRBV2	-	TRBJ1-5	TGTGCCAGCAGTCCCTCCGGAGGACGCCTCCAGCCCCAGCATTTT	CASSPSGGRLQPQHF
-	TRBV7-2	-	TRBJ2-7	TGTGCCAGCAGCTTAGGGGGCTTACTAGCCCACGAGCAGTACTTC	CASSLGGLLAHEQYF
TRBD1	TRBV10-1	-	TRBJ1-1	TGCGCCAGCAGTGAAGGACAGGGAGGAGGCACTGAAGCTTTCTTT	CASSEGQGGGTEAFF
-	TRBV20-1	-	TRBJ1-1	TGCAGTGTTCTCAGGAGCACTGAAGCTTTCTTT	CSVLRSTEAFF
-	TRBV29-1	-	TRBJ1-2	TGCAGCGTTTGGGGGGTATATGGCTACACCTTC	CSVWGVYGYTF
TRBD2	TRBV7-3	-	TRBJ2-1	TGTGCCAGCAGCTTAAGGGCTAGCGGGCCCCAAGAGACCCAGTTCTTC	CASSLRASGPQETQFF
TRBD1	TRBV4-1	-	TRBJ2-1	TGCGCCAGCAGCCACCTGGGACAGGGGGTCTACAATGAGCAGTTCTTC	CASSHLGQGVYNEQFF
TRBD1	TRBV4-2	-	TRBJ1-1	TGTGCCAGCAGCACAAGAACAGGGGAGACTGAAGCTTTCTTT	CASSTRTGETEAFF
-	TRBV9	few	TRBJ2-2	TGTGCCAGCAGCTCCGACGGGGACACCGGGGAGCTGTTTTTT	CASSSDGDTGELFF